This T cell receptor (beta chain) was recorded in a study of PD-L1 blockade in urothelial cancer. Study overall: Enrolled patients had been treated previously with 0 to 3 chemotherapy regimens. Analyses used blood from 3 weeks (second dose) and 6 weeks after treatment start. Counts from blood samples showed a median of roughly 150,000 T cells.

Every PCR was spiked with synthetic TCR analog templates. Only in-frame clones appear in the TCRdb table, and some are missing; sequencing was by immunoSEQ multiplex PCR. The top ten hold 15% to 20% of the sample, which has some 44,000 clones, 80% seen once. Trimming removed 4 bases at V and 1 base at J, with 10 bases between. CDR1 and CDR2 (germline): SQVTM, ANQGSEA. The CDR3 runs to 13 residues. Time point of the sample: pretreatment peripheral blood. This receptor was taken from a man between 60 and 70 years old with urothelial cancer. The chain has TRBV29-1 and TRBJ1-1, with D hard to call. Sequenced material: PBMCs, taken around atezolizumab (anti-PD-L1) treatment. Here the CDR3 DNA reads TGCAGCGTTGTGGGGAGATCGAACACTGAAGCTTTCTTT. Translating it yields CSVVGRSNTEAFF.